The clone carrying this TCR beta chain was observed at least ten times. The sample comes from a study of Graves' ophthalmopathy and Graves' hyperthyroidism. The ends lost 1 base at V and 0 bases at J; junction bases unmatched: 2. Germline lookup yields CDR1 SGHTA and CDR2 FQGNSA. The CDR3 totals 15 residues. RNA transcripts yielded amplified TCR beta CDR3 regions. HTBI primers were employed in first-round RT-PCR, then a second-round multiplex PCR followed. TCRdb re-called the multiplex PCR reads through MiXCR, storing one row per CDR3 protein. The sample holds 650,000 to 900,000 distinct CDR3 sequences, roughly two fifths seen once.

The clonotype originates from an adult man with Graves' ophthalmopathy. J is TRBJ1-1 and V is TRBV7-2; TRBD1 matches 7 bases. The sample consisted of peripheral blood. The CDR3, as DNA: TGTGCCAGCAGCTTAGAGGGGACAGTGAACACTGAAGCTTTCTTT. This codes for CASSLEGTVNTEAFF.